This T cell receptor (beta chain) was sequenced during a study of T cells in Graves' hyperthyroidism and ophthalmopathy. General observations from the study: Ophthalmopathy was told apart from stable hyperthyroidism by a 13 V-J model. Peripheral blood also featured most of the thyroid clonotypes expanded above 0.001.

In the case of this clonotype: What it recognizes is unknown.

The CDR3 is made up of 15 amino acids. Losses at the gene ends were 2 bases for V and 4 bases for J; bases not matched to a gene: 3. Per the germline V gene, CDR1 is LGHDT and CDR2 is YNNKEL (reference sequence). Amplification of TCR beta CDR3 regions used RNA as the template. The HTBI primer set was used in a first-round RT-PCR of the TCR CDR3. TCRdb used MiXCR to reprocess the multiplex PCR reads, holding one entry per CDR3 protein. The sample includes roughly 660,000 distinct CDR3 sequences, 15% to 20% of them seen just once. This receptor was taken from a man between 45 and 60 years old with Graves' hyperthyroidism. Sequenced input: blood. This chain uses TRBV3-1 with TRBJ1-5; TRBD1 agrees at 9 bases. Here the CDR3 reads CASSQRGTGNQPQHF. As DNA, the CDR3 is TGTGCCAGCAGCCAACGCGGGACAGGGAATCAGCCCCAGCATTTT.